This T cell receptor (beta chain) is from a study of cytomegalovirus exposure and HLA in healthy donors. From germline, CDR1 is MNHEY and CDR2 SMNVEV (reference sequence). There are 17 residues in the CDR3. J gave up 9 bases and V 1 base, and 13 bases lay outside the gene matches. The repertoire was sequenced with immunoSEQ multiplex PCR; TCRdb's copy has only in-frame clones and lacks some. This table holds 85,000 to 95,000 clones, around 96% found once. Sequencing input: PBMCs. This TCR was sampled from a man aged 18 to 30 in good health and CMV-seronegative. The V call is TRBV27, the J call TRBJ1-5; 9 bases are shared with TRBD1. In DNA form, the CDR3 reads TGTGCCAGCAGTTTATTAACTTCGGGACAGGGTAAATGGCCCCAGCATTTT. Encoded protein: CASSLLTSGQGKWPQHF.